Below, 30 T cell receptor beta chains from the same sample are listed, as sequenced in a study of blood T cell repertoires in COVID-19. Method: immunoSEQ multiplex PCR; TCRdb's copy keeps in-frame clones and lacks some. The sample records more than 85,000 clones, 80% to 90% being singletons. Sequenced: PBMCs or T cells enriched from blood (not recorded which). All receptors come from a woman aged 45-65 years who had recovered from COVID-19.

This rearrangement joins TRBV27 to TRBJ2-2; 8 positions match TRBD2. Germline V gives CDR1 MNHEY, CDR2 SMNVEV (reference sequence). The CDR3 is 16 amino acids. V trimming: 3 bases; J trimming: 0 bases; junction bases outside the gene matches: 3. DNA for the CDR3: TGTGCCAGCAGTTTCACAGCGGGGGCGAACACCGGGGAGCTGTTTTTT. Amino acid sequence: CASSFTAGANTGELFF.

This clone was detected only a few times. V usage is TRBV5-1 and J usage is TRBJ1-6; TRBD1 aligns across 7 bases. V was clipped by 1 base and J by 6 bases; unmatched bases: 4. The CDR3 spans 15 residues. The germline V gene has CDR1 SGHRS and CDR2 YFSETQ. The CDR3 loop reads CASSLLTGSNSPLHF. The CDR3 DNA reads TGCGCCAGCAGCTTGTTGACAGGGTCTAATTCACCCCTCCACTTT. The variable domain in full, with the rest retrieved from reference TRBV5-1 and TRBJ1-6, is KAGVTQTPRYLIKTRGQQVTLSCSPISGHRSVSWYQQTPGQGLQFLFEYFSETQRNKGNFPGRFSGRQFSNSRSEMNVSTLELGDSALYLCASSLLTGSNSPLHFGNGTRLTVT.

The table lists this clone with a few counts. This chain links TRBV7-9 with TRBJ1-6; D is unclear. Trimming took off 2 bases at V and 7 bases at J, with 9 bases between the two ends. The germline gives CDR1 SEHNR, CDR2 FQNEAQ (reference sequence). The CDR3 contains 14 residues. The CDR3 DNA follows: TGTGCCAGCAGCTTATCCGGGAAAAATTCACCCCTCCACTTT. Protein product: CASSLSGKNSPLHF.

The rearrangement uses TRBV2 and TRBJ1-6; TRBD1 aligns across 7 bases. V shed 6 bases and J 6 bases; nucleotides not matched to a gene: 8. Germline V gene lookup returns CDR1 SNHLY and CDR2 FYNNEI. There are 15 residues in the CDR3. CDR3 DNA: TGTGCCAGCAGGTCTAGGGGACAGTCTAATTCACCCCTCCACTTT. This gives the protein CASRSRGQSNSPLHF.

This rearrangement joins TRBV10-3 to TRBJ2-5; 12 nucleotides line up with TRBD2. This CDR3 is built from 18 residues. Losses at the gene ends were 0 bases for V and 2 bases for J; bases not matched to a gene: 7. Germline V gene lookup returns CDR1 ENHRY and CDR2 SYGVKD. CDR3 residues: CAISESLAGGPGQETQYF. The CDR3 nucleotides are TGTGCCATCAGTGAGTCCCTAGCGGGAGGGCCAGGACAAGAGACCCAGTACTTC.

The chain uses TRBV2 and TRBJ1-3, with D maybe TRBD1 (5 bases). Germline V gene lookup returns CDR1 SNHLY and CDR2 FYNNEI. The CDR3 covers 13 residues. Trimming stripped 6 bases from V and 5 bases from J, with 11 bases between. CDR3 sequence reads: CASSPGGRNTIYF. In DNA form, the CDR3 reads TGTGCCAGCAGCCCCGGGGGAAGAAACACCATATATTTT.

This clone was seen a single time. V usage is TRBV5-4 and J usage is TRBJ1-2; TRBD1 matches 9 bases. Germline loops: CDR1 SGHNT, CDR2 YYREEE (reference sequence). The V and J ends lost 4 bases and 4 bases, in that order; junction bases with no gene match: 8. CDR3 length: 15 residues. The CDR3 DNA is TGTGCCAGCAGCCCTCGGGGACAGGGTAGCTATGGCTACACCTTC. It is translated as CASSPRGQGSYGYTF.

The CDR3 coding sequence is TGCGCCAGCAGCACGGACTACTACGAGCAGTACTTC. It translates to CASSTDYYEQYF. The chain is built from TRBV5-1 and TRBJ2-7, with D tentatively TRBD2 (6 bases). The V end was cut by 4 bases, the J end by 3 bases, with 8 bases between. The CDR3 loop spans 12 amino acids. Germline V gene sequence: CDR1 SGHRS, CDR2 YFSETQ.

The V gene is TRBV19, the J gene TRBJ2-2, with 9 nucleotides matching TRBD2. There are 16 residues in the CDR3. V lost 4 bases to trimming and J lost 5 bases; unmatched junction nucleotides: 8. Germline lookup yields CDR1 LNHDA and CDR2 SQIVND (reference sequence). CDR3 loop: CASSNRGGAGTGELFF. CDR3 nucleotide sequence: TGTGCCAGTAGTAATCGCGGGGGGGCCGGGACCGGGGAGCTGTTTTTT.

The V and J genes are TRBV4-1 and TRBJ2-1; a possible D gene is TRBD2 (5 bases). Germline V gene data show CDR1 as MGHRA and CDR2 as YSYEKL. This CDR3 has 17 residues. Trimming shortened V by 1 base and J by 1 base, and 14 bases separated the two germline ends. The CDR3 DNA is TGCGCCAGCAGCCAAGTAGCCAGCGGCATTTCCTACAATGAGCAGTTCTTC. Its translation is CASSQVASGISYNEQFF.

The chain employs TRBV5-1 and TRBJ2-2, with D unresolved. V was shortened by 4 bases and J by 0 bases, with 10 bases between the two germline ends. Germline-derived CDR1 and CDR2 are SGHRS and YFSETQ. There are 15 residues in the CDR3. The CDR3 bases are TGCGCCAGCAGCCGTACAGAACCGAACACCGGGGAGCTGTTTTTT. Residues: CASSRTEPNTGELFF.

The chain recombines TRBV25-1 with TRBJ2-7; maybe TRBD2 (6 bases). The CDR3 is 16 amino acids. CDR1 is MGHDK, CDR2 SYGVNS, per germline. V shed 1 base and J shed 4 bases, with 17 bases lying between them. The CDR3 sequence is CASSESGTAGLYEQYF. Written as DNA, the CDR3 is TGTGCCAGCAGTGAATCTGGGACTGCGGGGCTTTACGAGCAGTACTTC.

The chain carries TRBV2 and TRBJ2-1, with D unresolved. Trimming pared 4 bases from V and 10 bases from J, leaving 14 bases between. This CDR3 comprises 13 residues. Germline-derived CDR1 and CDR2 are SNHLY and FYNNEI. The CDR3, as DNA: TGTGCCAGCAGTGGGGCAGGTAATACGGAGCAGTTCTTC. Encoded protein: CASSGAGNTEQFF. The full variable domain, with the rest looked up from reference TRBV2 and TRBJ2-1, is EPEVTQTPSHQVTQMGQEVILRCVPISNHLYFYWYRQILGQKVEFLVSFYNNEISEKSEIFDDQFSVERPDGSNFTLKIRSTKLEDSAMYFCASSGAGNTEQFFGPGTRLTVL.

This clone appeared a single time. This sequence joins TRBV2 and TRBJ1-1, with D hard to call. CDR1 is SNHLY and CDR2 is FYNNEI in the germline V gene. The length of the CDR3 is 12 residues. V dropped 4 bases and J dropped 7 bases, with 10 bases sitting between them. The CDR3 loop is CASSGSRSEAFF. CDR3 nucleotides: TGTGCCAGCAGTGGATCGAGGAGTGAAGCTTTCTTT.

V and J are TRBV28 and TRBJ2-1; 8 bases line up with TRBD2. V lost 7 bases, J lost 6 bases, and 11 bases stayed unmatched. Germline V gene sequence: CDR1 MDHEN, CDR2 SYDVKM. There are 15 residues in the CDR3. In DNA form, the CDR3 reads TGTGCCAGCATTGAGGGGACTAGAGGGGCCAATGAGCAGTTCTTC. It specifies CASIEGTRGANEQFF.

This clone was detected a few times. Here the CDR3 reads CASSQDGLAVQYF. In nucleotides, the CDR3 is TGTGCCAGCAGCCAAGATGGACTAGCGGTTCAGTATTTT. J is TRBJ2-3 and V is TRBV3-1 (or the pseudogene TRBV3-2), with 10 bases matching TRBD2. V was clipped by 0 bases and J by 12 bases; unmatched bases: 3. Germline V gene data show CDR1 as LGHDT and CDR2 as YNNKEL (reference sequence). The CDR3 spans 13 residues.

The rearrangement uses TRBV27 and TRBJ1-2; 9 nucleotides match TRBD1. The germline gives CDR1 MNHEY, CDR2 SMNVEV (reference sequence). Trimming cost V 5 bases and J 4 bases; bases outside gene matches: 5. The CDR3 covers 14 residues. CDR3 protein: CASSPRQGVYGYTF. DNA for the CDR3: TGTGCCAGCAGTCCTAGACAGGGGGTCTATGGCTACACCTTC.

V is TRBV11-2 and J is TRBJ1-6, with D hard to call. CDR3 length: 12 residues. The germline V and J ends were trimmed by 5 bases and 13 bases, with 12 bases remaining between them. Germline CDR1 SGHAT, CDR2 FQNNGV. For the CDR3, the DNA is TGTGCCAGCAGCCCCTATTCCGGTCCCCTCCACTTT. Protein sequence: CASSPYSGPLHF.

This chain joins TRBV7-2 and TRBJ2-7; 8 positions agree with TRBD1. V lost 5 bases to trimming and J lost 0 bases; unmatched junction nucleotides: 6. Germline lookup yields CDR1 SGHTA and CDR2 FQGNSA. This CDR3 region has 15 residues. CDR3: CASSKGTGSSYEQYF. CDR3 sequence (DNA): TGTGCCAGCAGCAAAGGGACAGGCAGCTCCTACGAGCAGTACTTC.

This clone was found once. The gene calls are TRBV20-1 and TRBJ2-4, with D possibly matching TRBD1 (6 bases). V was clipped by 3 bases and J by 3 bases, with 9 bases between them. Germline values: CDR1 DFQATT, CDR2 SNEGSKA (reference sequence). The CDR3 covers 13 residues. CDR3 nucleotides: TGCAGTGCTAGTGGGGGCCTCAAAAACATTCAGTACTTC. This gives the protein CSASGGLKNIQYF.

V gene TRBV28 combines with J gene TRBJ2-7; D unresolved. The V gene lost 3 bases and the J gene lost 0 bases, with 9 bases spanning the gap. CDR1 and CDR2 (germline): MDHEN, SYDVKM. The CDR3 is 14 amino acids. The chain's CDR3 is CASSFQSLSYEQYF. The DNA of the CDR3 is TGTGCCAGCAGTTTCCAGTCCCTCTCCTACGAGCAGTACTTC.

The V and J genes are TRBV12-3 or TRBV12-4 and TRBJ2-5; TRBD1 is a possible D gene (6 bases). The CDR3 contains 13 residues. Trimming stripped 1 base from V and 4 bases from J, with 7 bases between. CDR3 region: CASSLEGVETQYF. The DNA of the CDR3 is TGTGCCAGCAGTTTAGAGGGGGTAGAGACCCAGTACTTC.

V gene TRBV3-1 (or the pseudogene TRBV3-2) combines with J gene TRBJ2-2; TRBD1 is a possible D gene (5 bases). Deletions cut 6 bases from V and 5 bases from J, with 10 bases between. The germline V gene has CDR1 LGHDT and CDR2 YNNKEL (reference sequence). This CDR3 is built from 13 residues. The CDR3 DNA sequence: TGTGCCAGCAGTCTAGGGGCGACCGGGGAGCTGTTTTTT. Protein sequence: CASSLGATGELFF.

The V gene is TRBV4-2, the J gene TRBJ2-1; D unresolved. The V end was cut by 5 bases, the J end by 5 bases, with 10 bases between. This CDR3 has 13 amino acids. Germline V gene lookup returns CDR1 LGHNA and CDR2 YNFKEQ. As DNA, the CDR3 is TGTGCCAGCAGCGTATGGCTGAACAATGAGCAGTTCTTC. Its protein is CASSVWLNNEQFF.

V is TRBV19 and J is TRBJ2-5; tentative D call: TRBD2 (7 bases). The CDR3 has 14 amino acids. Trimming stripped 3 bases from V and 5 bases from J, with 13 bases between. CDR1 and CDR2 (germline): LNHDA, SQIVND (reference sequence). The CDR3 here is CASSIGGPGETQYF. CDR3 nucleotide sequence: TGTGCCAGTAGTATCGGGGGGCCTGGGGAGACCCAGTACTTC.

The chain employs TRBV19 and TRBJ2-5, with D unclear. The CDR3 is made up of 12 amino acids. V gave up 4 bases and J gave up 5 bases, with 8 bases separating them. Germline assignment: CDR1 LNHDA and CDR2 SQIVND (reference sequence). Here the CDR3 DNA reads TGTGCCAGTAGTAAGGTCGGGGAGACCCAGTACTTC. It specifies CASSKVGETQYF. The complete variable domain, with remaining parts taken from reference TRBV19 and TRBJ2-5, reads DGGITQSPKYLFRKEGQNVTLSCEQNLNHDAMYWYRQDPGQGLRLIYYSQIVNDFQKGDIAEGYSVSREKKESFPLTVTSAQKNPTAFYLCASSKVGETQYFGPGTRLLVL.

The CDR3 coding sequence is TGTGCCAGCAGTTACTCTCCAGGCACCGTTGAAAAACTGTTTTTT. This sequence encodes CASSYSPGTVEKLFF. The J gene is TRBJ1-4, the V gene TRBV6-5; D remains unclear. Trimming pared 0 bases from V and 7 bases from J, leaving 12 bases between. The CDR3 has 15 amino acids. CDR1 MNHEY and CDR2 SVGAGI come from the germline V gene.

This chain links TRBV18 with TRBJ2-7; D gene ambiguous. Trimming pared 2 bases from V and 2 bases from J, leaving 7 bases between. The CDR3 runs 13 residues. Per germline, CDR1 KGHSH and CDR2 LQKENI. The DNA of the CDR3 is TGTGCCAGCTCACCAATCCAGACCTACGAGCAGTACTTC. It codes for CASSPIQTYEQYF.

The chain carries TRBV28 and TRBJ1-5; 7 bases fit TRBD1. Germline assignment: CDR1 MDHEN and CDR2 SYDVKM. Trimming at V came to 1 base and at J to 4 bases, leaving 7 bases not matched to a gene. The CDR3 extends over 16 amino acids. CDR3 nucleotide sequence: TGTGCCAGCAGTTTATCCTGGACAGGTCGGAATCAGCCCCAGCATTTT. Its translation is CASSLSWTGRNQPQHF.

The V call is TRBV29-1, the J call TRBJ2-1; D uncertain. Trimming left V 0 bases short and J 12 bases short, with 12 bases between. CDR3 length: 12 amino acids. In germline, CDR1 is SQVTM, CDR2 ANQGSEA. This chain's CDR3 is CSVEDRSDTQFF. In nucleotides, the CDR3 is TGCAGCGTTGAAGATCGTTCCGACACGCAGTTCTTC.